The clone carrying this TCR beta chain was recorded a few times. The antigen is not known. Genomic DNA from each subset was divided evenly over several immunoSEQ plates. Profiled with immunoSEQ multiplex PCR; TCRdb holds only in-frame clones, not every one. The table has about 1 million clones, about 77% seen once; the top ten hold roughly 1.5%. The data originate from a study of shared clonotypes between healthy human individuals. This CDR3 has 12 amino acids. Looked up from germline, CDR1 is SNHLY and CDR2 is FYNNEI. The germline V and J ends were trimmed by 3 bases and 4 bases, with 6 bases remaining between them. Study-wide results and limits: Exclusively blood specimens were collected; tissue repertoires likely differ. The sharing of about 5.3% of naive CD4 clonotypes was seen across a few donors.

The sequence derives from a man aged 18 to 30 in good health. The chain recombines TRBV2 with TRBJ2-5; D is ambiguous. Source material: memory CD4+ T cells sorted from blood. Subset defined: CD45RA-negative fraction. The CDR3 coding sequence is TGTGCCAGCAGTGAGGTCGCAGAGACCCAGTACTTC. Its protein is CASSEVAETQYF.